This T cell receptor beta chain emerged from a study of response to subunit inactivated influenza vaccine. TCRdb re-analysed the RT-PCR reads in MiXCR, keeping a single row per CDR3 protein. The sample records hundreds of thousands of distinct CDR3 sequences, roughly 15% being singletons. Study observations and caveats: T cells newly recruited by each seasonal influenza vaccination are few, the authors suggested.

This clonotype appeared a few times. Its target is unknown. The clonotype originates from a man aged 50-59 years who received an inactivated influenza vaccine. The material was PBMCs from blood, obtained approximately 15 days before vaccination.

The CDR3 DNA reads as TGTGCCAGCAGTGAAGTGGGACAGGGCTTCGGTGGCTACACCTTC. This gives the protein CASSEVGQGFGGYTF. This chain uses TRBV2 with TRBJ1-2, with 9 bases that match TRBD1. Germline CDR1 is SNHLY and CDR2 is FYNNEI. The CDR3 has 15 residues. The V segment lost 1 base and the J segment 7 bases; nucleotides outside the gene matches: 7.